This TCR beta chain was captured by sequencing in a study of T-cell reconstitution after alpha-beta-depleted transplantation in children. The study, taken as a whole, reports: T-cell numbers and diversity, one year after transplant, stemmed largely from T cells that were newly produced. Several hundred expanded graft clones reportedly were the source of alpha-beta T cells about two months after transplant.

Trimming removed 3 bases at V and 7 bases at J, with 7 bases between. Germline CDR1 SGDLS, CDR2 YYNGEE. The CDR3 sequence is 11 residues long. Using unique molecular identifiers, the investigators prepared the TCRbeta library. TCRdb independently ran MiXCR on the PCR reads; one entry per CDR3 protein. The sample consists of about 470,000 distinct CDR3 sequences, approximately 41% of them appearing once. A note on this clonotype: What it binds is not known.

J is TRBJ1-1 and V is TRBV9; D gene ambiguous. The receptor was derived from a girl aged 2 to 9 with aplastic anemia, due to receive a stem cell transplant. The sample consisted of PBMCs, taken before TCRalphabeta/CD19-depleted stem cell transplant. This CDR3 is CASSANNEAFF. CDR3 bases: TGTGCCAGCAGCGCGAATAATGAAGCTTTCTTT.